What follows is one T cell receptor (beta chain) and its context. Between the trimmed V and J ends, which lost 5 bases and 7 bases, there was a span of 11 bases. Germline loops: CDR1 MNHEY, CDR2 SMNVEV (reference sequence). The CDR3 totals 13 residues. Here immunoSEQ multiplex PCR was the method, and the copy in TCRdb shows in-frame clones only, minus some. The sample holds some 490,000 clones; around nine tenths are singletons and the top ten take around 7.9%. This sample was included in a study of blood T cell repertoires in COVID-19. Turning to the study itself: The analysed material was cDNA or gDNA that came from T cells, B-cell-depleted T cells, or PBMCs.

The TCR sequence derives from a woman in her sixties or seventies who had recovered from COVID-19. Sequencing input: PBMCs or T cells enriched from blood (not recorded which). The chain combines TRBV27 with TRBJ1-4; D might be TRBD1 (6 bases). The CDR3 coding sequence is TGTGCCAGCAGTCGAGGGGGGGGTGAAAAACTGTTTTTT. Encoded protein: CASSRGGGEKLFF.